Following are 23 T cell receptor beta chains from one sample sequenced in a study of T cell responses to AZD1222 COVID-19 vaccine. The repertoire was sequenced with immunoSEQ multiplex PCR; TCRdb's copy has only in-frame clones and lacks some. The sample records some 150,000 clones, 90% to 95% being singletons. Sequencing was performed on peripheral blood, taken on day 0 of MenACWY control vaccination. These receptors all stem from an adult in good health.

This clone has only one observation. This chain links TRBV2 with TRBJ2-2; 11 bases agree with TRBD2. J gave up 8 bases and V 3 bases, and 5 bases lay outside the gene matches. The CDR3 has 15 residues. From germline, CDR1 is SNHLY and CDR2 FYNNEI. This CDR3 is CASSETSGIGGELFF. CDR3 sequence (DNA): TGTGCCAGCAGTGAGACTAGCGGGATTGGTGGGGAGCTGTTTTTT.

The chain couples TRBV4-2 to TRBJ1-1; maybe TRBD1 (6 bases). The V and J ends lost 0 bases and 11 bases respectively, with 13 bases between them. The CDR3 totals 13 residues. Germline V gene lookup returns CDR1 LGHNA and CDR2 YNFKEQ. The CDR3 DNA follows: TGTGCCAGCAGCCAAGATTCCGGGACAAAGGCTTTCTTT. As protein: CASSQDSGTKAFF.

The CDR3 sequence: CASSQEETQYF. Written as DNA, the CDR3 is TGTGCCAGCAGCCAAGAGGAGACCCAGTACTTC. The chain joins TRBV11-1 to TRBJ2-5; no clear D gene. V lost 5 bases to trimming and J lost 5 bases, with 6 bases between them. Germline values: CDR1 SGHAT, CDR2 FQDESV (reference sequence). The CDR3 length is 11 residues.

This clone has just a few counts. This sequence joins TRBV21-1 and TRBJ2-5; TRBD1, the D gene given by the table, was not confirmed from the DNA. TRBV21-1 is listed as a pseudogene. The CDR3 sequence is 18 residues long. DNA for the CDR3: TGTGCCAGCAGCAAAAGGGGGACAGGCACTAGAGTAGGGGAGACCCAGTACTTC. Protein product: CASSKRGTGTRVGETQYF.

V is TRBV30 and J is TRBJ1-1, with 7 bases aligning to TRBD1. Germline-derived CDR1 and CDR2 are GTSNPN and SVGIG (reference sequence). The CDR3 is 11 amino acids. Unmatched junction bases numbered 3, after V lost 4 bases and J lost 7 bases. For the CDR3, the DNA is TGTGCCTGGAACTGGGACAGTGAAGCTTTCTTT. This encodes CAWNWDSEAFF.

The chain couples TRBV7-2 to TRBJ2-7; 11 bases are shared with TRBD2. The CDR3 length is 15 residues. After removal of 5 bases from V and 4 bases from J, the junction contained 7 bases not matched to a gene. Germline CDR1 reads SGHTA; CDR2 reads FQGNSA. CDR3 bases: TGTGCCAGCAGCGCAACTAGCGGGAGCGGGTACGAGCAGTACTTC. It codes for CASSATSGSGYEQYF.

The chain combines TRBV24-1 with TRBJ1-5; D gene unclear. The CDR3 spans 13 residues. Germline V gives CDR1 KGHDR, CDR2 SFDVKD. Trimming took 4 bases from V and 7 from J, leaving 10 bases between them. The CDR3 reads CATSDWGGQPQHF. DNA for the CDR3: TGTGCCACCAGTGACTGGGGAGGGCAGCCCCAGCATTTT.

The chain joins TRBV9 to TRBJ1-5; maybe TRBD1 (6 bases). V was trimmed by 5 bases and J by 3 bases, leaving 12 bases between them. The CDR3 contains 14 residues. Germline V gives CDR1 SGDLS, CDR2 YYNGEE. CDR3 bases: TGTGCCAGCAGTGGGGGGCAGTCCAATCAGCCCCAGCATTTT. It is translated as CASSGGQSNQPQHF.

The rearrangement uses TRBV30 and TRBJ2-2; the D is unclear. The germline V gene has CDR1 GTSNPN and CDR2 SVGIG (reference sequence). Trimming cost V 4 bases and J 8 bases, with 11 bases left between them. The CDR3 is 12 residues long. The CDR3 here is CAWKPPAGELFF. The CDR3 DNA follows: TGTGCCTGGAAGCCCCCAGCTGGGGAGCTGTTTTTT.

This clone was seen only a few times. The chain combines TRBV5-1 with TRBJ1-1; a possible D gene is TRBD1 (5 bases). Germline CDR1 SGHRS, CDR2 YFSETQ. The CDR3 covers 13 residues. Deletions cut 3 bases from V and 1 base from J, with 7 bases between. The CDR3 is CASSWGENTEAFF. The CDR3 region has the DNA TGCGCCAGCAGCTGGGGGGAGAACACTGAAGCTTTCTTT.

V gene TRBV2 combines with J gene TRBJ2-2; D might be TRBD1 or TRBD2, each matching 5 bases. CDR1 is SNHLY, CDR2 FYNNEI, per germline. Deletions cut 7 bases from V and 4 bases from J, with 13 bases between. This CDR3 has 14 amino acids. CDR3 sequence: CASTQGPLTGELFF. The CDR3 DNA sequence: TGTGCCAGCACCCAGGGACCACTCACCGGGGAGCTGTTTTTT. Together with reference TRBV2 and TRBJ2-2, the CDR3 gives the full variable domain: EPEVTQTPSHQVTQMGQEVILRCVPISNHLYFYWYRQILGQKVEFLVSFYNNEISEKSEIFDDQFSVERPDGSNFTLKIRSTKLEDSAMYFCASTQGPLTGELFFGEGSRLTVL.

This chain links TRBV2 with TRBJ2-3, with TRBD2 matching over 9 bases. Unmatched junction bases numbered 14, after V lost 3 bases and J lost 4 bases. Germline CDR1 is SNHLY and CDR2 is FYNNEI. The CDR3 spans 18 residues. The CDR3 loop reads CASSDLGLGLASPDTQYF. In DNA, the CDR3 is TGTGCCAGCAGTGATCTAGGGTTGGGACTAGCCTCCCCAGATACGCAGTATTTT.

The chain combines TRBV5-6 with TRBJ1-4, with D hard to call. The CDR3 runs 14 residues. Per the germline V gene, CDR1 is SGHDT and CDR2 is YYEEEE. V lost 2 bases, J lost 3 bases, and 8 bases lay in between. In nucleotides, the CDR3 is TGTGCCAGCAGCTTTGGTAGGGCTAATGAAAAACTGTTTTTT. Protein product: CASSFGRANEKLFF.

The genes are TRBV11-3 and TRBJ1-1; 8 bases match TRBD1. There are 14 residues in the CDR3. After removal of 0 bases from V and 11 bases from J, the junction contained 8 bases not matched to a gene. Germline CDR1 SGHNT, CDR2 YENEEA. The DNA of the CDR3 is TGTGCCAGCAGCTTAGACGAACCAGGGGGCCGGGCTTTCTTT. It specifies CASSLDEPGGRAFF.

V is TRBV7-8 and J is TRBJ1-5; TRBD1 is a possible D gene (6 bases). Trimming took 2 bases from V and 7 from J, leaving 18 bases between them. CDR1 is SGHVS and CDR2 is FQNEAQ in the germline V gene. The CDR3 sequence is 16 residues long. The CDR3 loop reads CASSLLGRGLGQPQHF. In nucleotides, the CDR3 is TGTGCCAGCAGCTTATTGGGCAGGGGTCTCGGGCAGCCCCAGCATTTT.

The gene calls are TRBV14 and TRBJ1-4, with TRBD1 identical over 7 bases. The germline gives CDR1 SGHDN, CDR2 FVKESK. The CDR3 contains 15 residues. Trimming cost V 1 base and J 8 bases; bases outside gene matches: 7. DNA for the CDR3: TGTGCCAGCAGCCAAGTGACAGGGTTAGGCGAAAAACTGTTTTTT. Translated, it gives CASSQVTGLGEKLFF.

V gene TRBV5-1 combines with J gene TRBJ2-3; 11 nucleotides agree with TRBD2. CDR3 length: 16 amino acids. V trimming: 2 bases; J trimming: 4 bases; junction bases outside the gene matches: 6. Germline CDR1 SGHRS, CDR2 YFSETQ. The CDR3 protein is CASSFEIAGGADTQYF. For the CDR3, the DNA is TGCGCCAGCAGCTTTGAAATAGCGGGAGGGGCAGATACGCAGTATTTT.

This chain links TRBV29-1 with TRBJ2-1, with D unresolved. The CDR3 runs 11 residues. The V end lost 2 bases, the J end lost 8 bases, and 7 bases lay between the germline ends. Germline CDR1 is SQVTM and CDR2 is ANQGSEA. The CDR3 coding sequence is TGCAGCGTTGAACACCCCCATGAGCAGTTCTTC. It encodes CSVEHPHEQFF.

This clone was counted once. The V gene is TRBV30, the J gene TRBJ1-2; D gene ambiguous. V was shortened by 3 bases and J by 3 bases, with 8 bases between the two germline ends. Per the germline V gene, CDR1 is GTSNPN and CDR2 is SVGIG (reference sequence). CDR3 size: 12 residues. The CDR3 DNA reads TGTGCCTGGAGGGGCAGCTACTATGGCTACACCTTC. As protein: CAWRGSYYGYTF.

The rearrangement joins TRBV9 to TRBJ2-2, with 7 bases that match TRBD1. In germline, CDR1 is SGDLS, CDR2 YYNGEE. The CDR3 spans 15 residues. The V gene end was trimmed by 0 bases and the J gene end by 1 base; junction bases not matched to a gene: 0. This CDR3 reads CASSVGDRNTGELFF. The CDR3 region has the DNA TGTGCCAGCAGCGTAGGGGACAGGAACACCGGGGAGCTGTTTTTT. The entire variable domain, with the rest obtained from reference TRBV9 and TRBJ2-2, is as follows: DSGVTQTPKHLITATGQRVTLRCSPRSGDLSVYWYQQSLDQGLQFLIQYYNGEERAKGNILERFSAQQFPDLHSELNLSSLELGDSALYFCASSVGDRNTGELFFGEGSRLTVL.

The chain combines TRBV2 with TRBJ2-5, with a tentative D call TRBD1 (6 bases). The CDR3 consists of 16 residues. V was pared by 7 bases and J by 1 base, with 19 bases between. Germline V gene sequence: CDR1 SNHLY, CDR2 FYNNEI. In nucleotides, the CDR3 is TGTGCCAGCACCGAACTAGGGCTCAGGGGCCAAGAGACCCAGTACTTC. Translated: CASTELGLRGQETQYF.

The table lists this clone with a count of one. The V gene is TRBV6-1, the J gene TRBJ2-2; D possibly corresponds to TRBD2 (5 bases). This CDR3 contains 15 residues. V dropped 3 bases and J dropped 6 bases, with 14 bases sitting between them. Germline CDR1 is MNHNS and CDR2 is SASEGT. The CDR3, as DNA: TGTGCCAGCAGTGAGGCCGATGGACTCCCCGGGGAGCTGTTTTTT. Its translation: CASSEADGLPGELFF.

V is TRBV3-1 (or the pseudogene TRBV3-2) and J is TRBJ1-2; perhaps TRBD1 as D (6 bases). Germline V gives CDR1 LGHDT, CDR2 YNNKEL (reference sequence). V lost 4 bases and J lost 5, with 11 bases in between. This CDR3 is 13 amino acids long. CDR3 sequence reads: CASSREDSYGYTF. The CDR3 DNA is TGTGCCAGCAGCCGAGAGGACAGTTATGGCTACACCTTC.